This entry concerns a single TCR beta chain. Its antigen is undetermined. Libraries were prepared by immunoSEQ multiplex PCR; TCRdb keeps only in-frame clonotypes and omits some of them. The data contain 4,500 or so clones, 80% to 90% of them singletons. Tumor samples were taken before definitive surgery or chemotherapy. These data come from a study of high-grade serous ovarian cancer treatment subgroups. For the study at large: Samples averaged 14,192 reads and approximately 7,000 unique TCR beta rearrangements.

Study-level results: Only CDR3 was analyzed; CDR1 and CDR2 were not. Repertoire similarity ranged roughly 0.095 to 0.79 between tumors of one patient.

Trimming shortened V by 4 bases and J by 4 bases, and 14 bases separated the two germline ends. The CDR3 is made up of 14 amino acids. Per germline, CDR1 SGDLS and CDR2 YYNGEE. Specimen: tumor tissue. This sequence was found in a human donor with high-grade serous ovarian cancer. This chain connects TRBV9 to TRBJ2-5; D may be TRBD2 (5 bases). CDR3 sequence (DNA): TGTGCCAGCAGCTCCGTAGATGAGGGAGAGACCCAGTACTTC. Residues: CASSSVDEGETQYF. Combining the CDR3 with reference TRBV9 and TRBJ2-5 gives the whole variable domain DSGVTQTPKHLITATGQRVTLRCSPRSGDLSVYWYQQSLDQGLQFLIQYYNGEERAKGNILERFSAQQFPDLHSELNLSSLELGDSALYFCASSSVDEGETQYFGPGTRLLVL.